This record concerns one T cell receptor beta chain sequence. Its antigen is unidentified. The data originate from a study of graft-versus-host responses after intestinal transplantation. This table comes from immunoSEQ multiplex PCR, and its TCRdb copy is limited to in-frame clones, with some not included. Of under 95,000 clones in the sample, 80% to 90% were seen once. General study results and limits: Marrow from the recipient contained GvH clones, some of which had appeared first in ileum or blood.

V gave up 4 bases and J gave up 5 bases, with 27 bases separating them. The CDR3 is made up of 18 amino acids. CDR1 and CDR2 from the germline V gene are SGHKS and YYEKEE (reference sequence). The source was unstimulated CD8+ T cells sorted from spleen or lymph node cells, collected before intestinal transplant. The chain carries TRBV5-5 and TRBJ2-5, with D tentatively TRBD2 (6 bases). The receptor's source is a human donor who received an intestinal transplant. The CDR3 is CASSDRLAVTFIFETQYF. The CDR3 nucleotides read TGTGCCAGCAGCGACAGATTAGCGGTGACATTCATTTTCGAGACCCAGTACTTC.